This passage covers 25 T cell receptor beta chains from one sample sequenced in a study of blood T cell repertoires in COVID-19. The method was immunoSEQ multiplex PCR; TCRdb's version includes in-frame clones alone and lacks a portion of them. The table has fewer than 300,000 clones, around 85% seen once. Sequencing was carried out using PBMCs or T cells enriched from blood (not recorded which). The receptors were gathered from a woman in her 30s who had recovered from COVID-19.

The chain has TRBV19 and TRBJ2-1; 8 nucleotides agree with TRBD2. The germline gives CDR1 LNHDA, CDR2 SQIVND (reference sequence). The CDR3 length is 16 residues. The junction had 8 bases not matched to a gene; V was cut back by 6 bases and J by 1 base. CDR3 loop: CASRSGGGLSYNEQFF. The DNA for the CDR3 is TGTGCCAGTAGATCAGGCGGGGGGCTGTCCTACAATGAGCAGTTCTTC. The complete variable domain, with remaining parts taken from reference TRBV19 and TRBJ2-1, reads DGGITQSPKYLFRKEGQNVTLSCEQNLNHDAMYWYRQDPGQGLRLIYYSQIVNDFQKGDIAEGYSVSREKKESFPLTVTSAQKNPTAFYLCASRSGGGLSYNEQFFGPGTRLTVL.

This clone was picked up a small number of times. The chain recombines TRBV25-1 with TRBJ1-1; a weak D match, TRBD1 (6 bases). The V gene lost 3 bases and the J gene lost 6 bases, with 17 bases spanning the gap. CDR1 is MGHDK, CDR2 SYGVNS, per germline. The CDR3 runs to 15 residues. DNA of the CDR3: TGTGCCAGCAGTGATTCATACAGGGAACGGGCTGAAGCTTTCTTT. Its translation is CASSDSYRERAEAFF.

The chain is built from TRBV19 and TRBJ2-1, with TRBD1 matching 8 bases. V shed 4 bases, J shed 8 bases, and the junction held 4 bases outside the gene matches. The CDR3 length is 13 residues. Germline assignment: CDR1 LNHDA and CDR2 SQIVND (reference sequence). DNA for the CDR3: TGTGCCAGTAGTAAACAGGGGGAAGATGAGCAGTTCTTC. This codes for CASSKQGEDEQFF.

The chain uses TRBV2 and TRBJ2-3; 7 bases map to TRBD2. The CDR3 sequence is 13 residues long. V lost 6 bases, J lost 8 bases, and 8 bases stayed unmatched. Germline V gene data show CDR1 as SNHLY and CDR2 as FYNNEI. The CDR3 DNA follows: TGTGCCAGCAGGTCCACTAGCGCCGGTACGCAGTATTTT. Its translation: CASRSTSAGTQYF.

This clone was observed a few times. This CDR3 is also generated by other DNA sequences in the sample. J is TRBJ1-2 and V is TRBV7-8; 9 bases line up with TRBD1. V dropped 2 bases and J dropped 8; count of bases not matched to a gene: 3. This CDR3 contains 13 residues. CDR1 and CDR2 (germline): SGHVS, FQNEAQ. CDR3 DNA: TGTGCCAGCAGCTTAAGAACAGGGGGCGGCTACACCTTC. Translating it yields CASSLRTGGGYTF.

The V gene is TRBV10-3, the J gene TRBJ2-7; TRBD1 aligns across 9 bases. The CDR3 has 12 residues. J lost 2 bases, V lost 10 bases, and 3 bases had no gene match. In germline, CDR1 is ENHRY, CDR2 SYGVKD. In nucleotides, the CDR3 is TGTGCCACCGGGACAGGGACCTACGAGCAGTACTTC. The encoded protein is CATGTGTYEQYF.

The V gene is TRBV11-2, the J gene TRBJ1-6; 10 bases fit TRBD1. Germline-derived CDR1 and CDR2 are SGHAT and FQNNGV. The CDR3 is 17 residues long. J was trimmed by 5 bases and V by 1 base; bases with no gene match: 5. The CDR3 reads CASSLGPGQGDNSPLHF. The CDR3 DNA sequence: TGTGCCAGCAGCTTAGGACCCGGACAGGGGGATAATTCACCCCTCCACTTT.

V usage is TRBV12-3 or TRBV12-4 and J usage is TRBJ2-7; D call uncertain. V dropped 7 bases and J dropped 4 bases, with 8 bases sitting between them. The CDR3 runs 11 residues. The CDR3 is CASTPGYEQYF. The CDR3 nucleotides read TGTGCCAGCACCCCAGGTTACGAGCAGTACTTC.

This clone is a singleton in its sample. Other DNA variants within this sample encode the same CDR3. The chain has TRBV14 and TRBJ1-2; 7 nucleotides match TRBD1. This CDR3 has 13 residues. CDR1 and CDR2 (germline): SGHDN, FVKESK. Trimming at V came to 4 bases and at J to 4 bases, leaving 3 bases not matched to a gene. The CDR3 region is CASSPGQTYGYTF. The CDR3 nucleotides read TGTGCCAGCAGCCCGGGACAGACCTATGGCTACACCTTC.

This clone has just a few counts. The V gene is TRBV7-2, the J gene TRBJ1-2; TRBD1 agrees at 8 bases. With V trimmed by 2 bases and J by 8 bases, 16 bases remained unmatched. The CDR3 consists of 17 residues. Germline CDR1 reads SGHTA; CDR2 reads FQGNSA. The CDR3 reads CASSLWGTGALLGGYTF. CDR3 nucleotides: TGTGCCAGCAGCTTATGGGGGACAGGCGCTCTTTTAGGAGGCTACACCTTC. Looking up the rest from reference TRBV7-2 and TRBJ1-2 gives the full variable domain: GAGVSQSPSNKVTEKGKDVELRCDPISGHTALYWYRQSLGQGLEFLIYFQGNSAPDKSGLPSDRFSAERTGGSVSTLTIQRTQQEDSAVYLCASSLWGTGALLGGYTFGSGTRLTVV.

The genes are TRBV28 and TRBJ2-7, with D hard to call. CDR3 length: 13 residues. The V gene's germline CDR1 is MDHEN and CDR2 SYDVKM. The V end was cut by 1 base, the J end by 2 bases, with 6 bases between. DNA for the CDR3: TGTGCCAGCAGTTTATCGTCAGCCTACGAGCAGTACTTC. It encodes CASSLSSAYEQYF.

J is TRBJ2-5 and V is TRBV5-1, with 10 bases lining up with TRBD1. V lost 5 bases to trimming and J lost 5 bases; unmatched junction nucleotides: 6. Germline loops: CDR1 SGHRS, CDR2 YFSETQ. The CDR3 runs to 14 residues. CDR3 residues: CASRIDRGRETQYF. In DNA form, the CDR3 reads TGCGCCAGCAGGATAGACAGGGGGCGCGAGACCCAGTACTTC.

The rearrangement links TRBV27 to TRBJ2-7; TRBD1 is a possible D gene (5 bases). V dropped 5 bases and J dropped 0 bases, with 11 bases sitting between them. Germline V gene lookup returns CDR1 MNHEY and CDR2 SMNVEV (reference sequence). The length of the CDR3 is 14 residues. CDR3 amino acids: CASSTRTSSYEQYF. As DNA, the CDR3 is TGTGCCAGCAGTACCCGGACAAGCTCCTACGAGCAGTACTTC.

This clone has a handful of counts. The chain links TRBV19 to TRBJ2-2; D may be TRBD2 (6 bases). The CDR3 loop spans 17 amino acids. V lost 5 bases and J 5 bases, leaving 21 bases between the germline ends. Looked up from germline, CDR1 is LNHDA and CDR2 is SQIVND (reference sequence). This chain's CDR3 is CASSPWGREVVTGELFF. CDR3 bases: TGTGCCAGTAGTCCCTGGGGCAGGGAGGTTGTTACCGGGGAGCTGTTTTTT.

The V call is TRBV7-9, the J call TRBJ1-2; D is unresolved. V shed 2 bases and J shed 2 bases, with 9 bases lying between them. Germline V gene lookup returns CDR1 SEHNR and CDR2 FQNEAQ (reference sequence). The CDR3 extends over 14 amino acids. CDR3 coding DNA: TGTGCCAGCAGCTTAATGTGGAGGAACTATGGCTACACCTTC. As protein: CASSLMWRNYGYTF.

This clone was recorded a few times. The genes are TRBV7-3 and TRBJ1-1, with 8 bases that match TRBD1. Germline loops: CDR1 SGHTA, CDR2 FQGTGA. The CDR3 sequence is 15 residues long. With 4 bases clipped from V and 3 bases from J, the junction kept 7 bases outside the gene matches. CDR3 sequence: CASSSGTGLDTEAFF. The DNA of the CDR3 is TGTGCCAGCAGCTCCGGGACAGGATTAGACACTGAAGCTTTCTTT.

The DNA of the CDR3 is TGTGCCAGCAGCAAAGCGAGAAATCGCAGGGAGGCATCACCCCTCCACTTT. Translated, it gives CASSKARNRREASPLHF. The rearrangement links TRBV21-1 to TRBJ1-6. TRBV21-1 is flagged as a pseudogene. CDR3 length: 17 amino acids.

About this clone: Other DNA sequences in the same sample also yield this CDR3. J is TRBJ2-5 and V is TRBV28; D gene ambiguous. Germline V CDR1 and CDR2: MDHEN, SYDVKM. V was clipped by 4 bases and J by 3 bases, with 6 bases between them. The CDR3 is 12 amino acids. The CDR3 DNA reads as TGTGCCAGCAGTTCAGGAAAAGAGACCCAGTACTTC. Protein product: CASSSGKETQYF.

The gene calls are TRBV28 and TRBJ2-5; TRBD2 aligns across 9 bases. Germline V lookup: CDR1 MDHEN, CDR2 SYDVKM. With V trimmed by 7 bases and J by 1 base, 7 bases remained unmatched. The CDR3 consists of 15 residues. The DNA for the CDR3 is TGTGCCAGCACCCGACTAGCGGACCGCCAAGAGACCCAGTACTTC. It yields the protein CASTRLADRQETQYF.

This clone was counted at least ten times. The chain employs TRBV20-1 and TRBJ2-1, with D possibly TRBD2 on 6 matching bases. The CDR3 runs to 16 residues. V lost 3 bases, J lost 0 bases, and 15 bases lay in between. CDR1 and CDR2 from the germline V gene are DFQATT and SNEGSKA (reference sequence). The CDR3 DNA reads as TGCAGTGCTAGTATCCGGGGGAGCGTCTCCTACAATGAGCAGTTCTTC. As protein: CSASIRGSVSYNEQFF.

In this sample, this clone turned up once. This rearrangement joins TRBV18 to TRBJ1-1; TRBD1 agrees at 10 bases. Germline V lookup: CDR1 KGHSH, CDR2 LQKENI. With V trimmed by 5 bases and J by 4 bases, 10 bases remained unmatched. CDR3 length equals 16 residues. In nucleotides, the CDR3 is TGTGCCAGCTCAACAGCCGGGACAGGGGCGGGCACTGAAGCTTTCTTT. Translating gives CASSTAGTGAGTEAFF.

The gene calls are TRBV3-1 (or the pseudogene TRBV3-2) and TRBJ2-3; 8 bases fit TRBD2. The CDR3 has 16 residues. After removal of 0 bases from V and 3 bases from J, the junction contained 5 bases not matched to a gene. Germline V CDR1 and CDR2: LGHDT, YNNKEL (reference sequence). The CDR3 protein is CASSQETSVSTDTQYF. CDR3 bases: TGTGCCAGCAGCCAAGAGACTAGCGTCTCTACAGATACGCAGTATTTT.

The chain couples TRBV18 to TRBJ2-7; 8 nucleotides align to TRBD2. The J segment lost 3 bases and the V segment lost 3 bases, leaving 7 bases of the junction unmatched. CDR1 is KGHSH, CDR2 LQKENI, per germline. CDR3 length: 15 residues. The CDR3 region has the DNA TGTGCCAGCTCACCTCCGGGAGGGTCCCTCTACGAGCAGTACTTC. Translating it yields CASSPPGGSLYEQYF.

At least ten counts were recorded for this clone. The chain uses TRBV28 and TRBJ1-2, with a weak D call TRBD1 (5 bases). CDR1 and CDR2 (germline): MDHEN, SYDVKM. V was pared by 10 bases and J by 8 bases, with 29 bases between. This CDR3 spans 16 amino acids. The CDR3 DNA is TGTGCCATCGTCGAGGACTTACCGGGACTGCCTAGAGGCTACACCTTC. Its translation is CAIVEDLPGLPRGYTF.

This chain links TRBV6-5 with TRBJ2-3; D unresolved. The CDR3 is 16 amino acids. Deletions cut 0 bases from V and 0 bases from J, with 10 bases between. CDR1 is MNHEY and CDR2 is SVGAGI in the germline V gene. In DNA, the CDR3 is TGTGCCAGCAGTTACTCGGTTGACTGGAGCACAGATACGCAGTATTTT. This sequence encodes CASSYSVDWSTDTQYF.